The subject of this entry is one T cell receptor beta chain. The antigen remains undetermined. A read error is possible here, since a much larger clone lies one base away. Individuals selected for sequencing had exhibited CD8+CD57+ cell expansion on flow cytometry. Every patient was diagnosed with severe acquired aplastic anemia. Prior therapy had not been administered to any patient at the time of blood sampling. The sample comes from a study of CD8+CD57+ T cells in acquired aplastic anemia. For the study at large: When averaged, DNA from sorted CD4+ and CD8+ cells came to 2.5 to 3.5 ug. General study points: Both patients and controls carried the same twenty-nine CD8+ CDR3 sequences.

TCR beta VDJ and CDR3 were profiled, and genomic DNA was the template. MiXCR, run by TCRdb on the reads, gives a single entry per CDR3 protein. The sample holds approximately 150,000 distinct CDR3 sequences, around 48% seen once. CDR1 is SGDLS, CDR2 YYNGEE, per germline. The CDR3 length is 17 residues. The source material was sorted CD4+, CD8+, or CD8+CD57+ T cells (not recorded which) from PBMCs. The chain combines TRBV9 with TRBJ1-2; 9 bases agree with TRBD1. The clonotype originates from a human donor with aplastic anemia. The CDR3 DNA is TGTGCCAGCAGCGAGACCCCCGGACAGGGGCGCGTCTATGGCTACATCTTC. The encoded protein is CASSETPGQGRVYGYIF.